The 9 T cell receptor beta chains in this list originate from one sample, sequenced in a study of beta chain features in type 1 diabetes. Investigators reverse transcribed all isolated RNA, so they sequenced expressed TCRB transcripts. Measured with immunoSEQ multiplex PCR; TCRdb has only the in-frame clones, and not every one. The sample holds around 400,000 clones, less than 15% seen once. The specimen sequenced was naive CD4+ T cells from blood. These receptors came from a woman under 30 in good health.

This clone was detected only a few times. The J gene is TRBJ2-1, the V gene TRBV10-3; 10 bases map to TRBD2. The CDR3 runs to 15 residues. Trimming at V came to 7 bases and at J to 7 bases, leaving 10 bases not matched to a gene. Germline V lookup: CDR1 ENHRY, CDR2 SYGVKD. The DNA of the CDR3 is TGTGCCATCAACCTGAGCGGGAGGGCCGGGAATGAGCAGTTCTTC. It encodes CAINLSGRAGNEQFF.

CDR3 in DNA: TGTGCCAGCAGCTGGGGAGCCCTTAGAGGTCCCGAAAACTACGAGCAGTACTTC. Protein product: CASSWGALRGPENYEQYF. This chain joins TRBV11-1 and TRBJ2-7, with D possibly TRBD2 on 5 matching bases. The V gene's germline CDR1 is SGHAT and CDR2 FQDESV (reference sequence). The CDR3 loop spans 18 amino acids. The V end lost 4 bases, the J end lost 3 bases, and 25 bases lay between the germline ends.

This clone occurred a few times. The chain employs TRBV2 and TRBJ2-3; perhaps TRBD2 as D (6 bases). Between the trimmed V and J ends, which lost 6 bases and 2 bases, there was a span of 9 bases. This CDR3 spans 13 amino acids. Germline CDR1 SNHLY, CDR2 FYNNEI. CDR3: CASSRDSTDTQYF. As DNA, the CDR3 is TGTGCCAGCAGCAGGGACTCCACAGATACGCAGTATTTT.

V and J are TRBV5-4 and TRBJ2-7, with TRBD2 as a possible D gene (5 bases). The CDR3 is 13 amino acids. V lost 4 bases, J lost 3 bases, and 11 bases lay in between. Germline CDR1 is SGHNT and CDR2 is YYREEE (reference sequence). The CDR3 DNA reads TGTGCCAGCAGCCAACCTACTAGCTACGAGCAGTACTTC. Its protein product is CASSQPTSYEQYF.

The sample holds a few counts of this clone. The V call is TRBV29-1, the J call TRBJ2-3; 11 nucleotides match TRBD2. The CDR3 runs to 13 residues. CDR1 is SQVTM and CDR2 is ANQGSEA in the germline V gene. J lost 7 bases, V lost 4 bases, and 4 bases had no gene match. CDR3 region: CSVGTSGSYTQYF. As DNA, the CDR3 is TGCAGCGTTGGAACTAGCGGGAGTTATACGCAGTATTTT.

There are a few counts of this clone. The chain combines TRBV2 with TRBJ1-5; D gene unclear. The CDR3 consists of 15 residues. Looked up from germline, CDR1 is SNHLY and CDR2 is FYNNEI. Trimming left V 6 bases short and J 0 bases short, with 12 bases between. The CDR3 nucleotides read TGTGCCAGCAGGGGCCAGGTATATAGCAATCAGCCCCAGCATTTT. It translates to CASRGQVYSNQPQHF.

This clone has just a few counts. V is TRBV11-2 and J is TRBJ2-1; the D is unclear. This CDR3 has 13 residues. From germline, CDR1 is SGHAT and CDR2 FQNNGV. The V and J ends lost 4 bases and 8 bases respectively, with 12 bases between them. The CDR3 region is CASSSPLRDEQFF. In DNA, the CDR3 is TGTGCCAGCAGCTCCCCCCTTCGGGATGAGCAGTTCTTC.

This chain uses TRBV13 with TRBJ2-1; 8 positions match TRBD2. Germline V CDR1 and CDR2: PRHDT, FYEKMQ (reference sequence). With 6 bases clipped from V and 1 base from J, the junction kept 5 bases outside the gene matches. CDR3 size: 15 residues. CDR3 loop: CASSRGGRSYNEQFF. CDR3 nucleotides: TGTGCCAGCAGTCGGGGCGGGAGGTCCTACAATGAGCAGTTCTTC.

This clone was recorded a few times. The chain joins TRBV16 to TRBJ1-2; D is possibly TRBD1 (6 bases). The CDR3 contains 13 residues. The germline CDR1 and CDR2 sequences are KGHSY and FQNENV. The V end was cut by 6 bases, the J end by 5 bases, with 13 bases between. The CDR3: CASSRTGTYGYTF. In DNA form, the CDR3 reads TGTGCCAGCAGTCGAACAGGGACGTATGGCTACACCTTC.